The clone carrying this T cell receptor (beta chain) was counted once. This specimen comes from a study of blood T cell repertoires in COVID-19. This CDR3 is 13 amino acids long. V lost 6 bases to trimming and J lost 2 bases; unmatched junction nucleotides: 2. CDR1 and CDR2 from the germline V gene are MNHEY and SMNVEV (reference sequence). Profiled with immunoSEQ multiplex PCR; TCRdb holds only in-frame clones, not every one. The data hold approximately 260,000 clones, with roughly 80% observed a single time. V and J are TRBV27 and TRBJ1-2, with 8 positions matching TRBD1. This TCR came from a man aged 60 to 69 who had recovered from COVID-19. The sample was peripheral blood. CDR3 region: CASSGQGNYGYTF. CDR3 sequence (DNA): TGTGCCAGCAGCGGACAGGGAAACTATGGCTACACCTTC.